The present TCR beta chain was sequenced within a study of neurological immune-mediated disorders. This clonotype was counted many times. TCRdb reanalysed the 5' RACE reads using MiXCR and keeps one entry per CDR3 protein. Here the sample spans about 59,000 distinct CDR3 sequences, around 3.5% being singletons. The CDR3 runs to 14 residues. V was cut by 1 base and J by 6 bases, with 10 bases left in between. Germline CDR1 SGHTA, CDR2 FQGNSA. The receptor's source is a woman in her 30s with multiple sclerosis. The chain has TRBV7-2 and TRBJ1-5; D unresolved. Sequencing was performed on PBMCs. CDR3 in amino acids: CASSLGQVSQPQHF. DNA for the CDR3: TGTGCCAGCAGCTTAGGGCAAGTCAGTCAGCCCCAGCATTTT.